This is a list of T cell receptor beta chains from one sample in a study of T-cell reconstitution after alpha-beta-depleted transplantation in children. One entry per CDR3 protein results from TCRdb running MiXCR on the PCR reads. The sample lists around 130,000 distinct CDR3 sequences; about a tenth were seen once. The sample consisted of PBMCs, mostly from graft donor cells, taken 180 days after TCRalphabeta/CD19-depleted stem cell transplant. The source of these receptors is a girl less than two years old who had a stem cell transplant for combined immunodeficiency, so the T cells may come from the graft donor. CDR3s leave out the opening cysteine and the closing phenylalanine or tryptophan.

v_call	cdr3_aa
TRBV15	ATVAGGRQETQY
TRBV10-3	AISESRDIGETQY
TRBV20-1	SARGTGVDTQY
TRBV12-3/TRBV12-4	ASSRSSYEQY
TRBV6-1	ASSERGTGGFYEQF
TRBV20-1	SATWPGGPPEQY
TRBV6-5	ASSYCGDGRTETQY
TRBV29-1	SVEGSSSGGWDNEQF
TRBV9	ASSVENRGYYNEQF
TRBV6-2/TRBV6-3	ASSQGAAGELF
TRBV4-3	ASSQDWGHIYEQY
TRBV3-1	ASSQEALLNYGYT
TRBV7-2	ASSPQPSGNTIY
TRBV20-1	SAGGRRYEQY
TRBV30	AWSMGSYEQY
TRBV27	ASSRLGELFYEQY
TRBV5-1	ASRPTSGTFTGELF
TRBV6-1	ASSEGYSNQPQH
TRBV29-1	SVLTSGWTDTQY
TRBV7-2	ASSLGPKNIQY
TRBV7-2	ASSKWGDRGELF
TRBV7-2	ASSFSGVNNEQF
TRBV15	ATRHPSENEQF